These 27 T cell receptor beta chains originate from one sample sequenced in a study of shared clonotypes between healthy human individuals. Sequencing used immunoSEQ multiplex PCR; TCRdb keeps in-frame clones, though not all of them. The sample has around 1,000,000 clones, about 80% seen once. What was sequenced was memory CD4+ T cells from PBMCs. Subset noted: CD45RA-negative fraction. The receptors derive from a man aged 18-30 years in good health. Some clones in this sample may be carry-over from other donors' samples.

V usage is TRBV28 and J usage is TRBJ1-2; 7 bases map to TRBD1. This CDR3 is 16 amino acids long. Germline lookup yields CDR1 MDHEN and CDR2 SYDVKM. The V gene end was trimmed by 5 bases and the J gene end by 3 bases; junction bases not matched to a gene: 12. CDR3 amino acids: CASSPGLDRTYYGYTF. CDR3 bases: TGTGCCAGCAGTCCTGGGTTGGACAGGACTTACTATGGCTACACCTTC.

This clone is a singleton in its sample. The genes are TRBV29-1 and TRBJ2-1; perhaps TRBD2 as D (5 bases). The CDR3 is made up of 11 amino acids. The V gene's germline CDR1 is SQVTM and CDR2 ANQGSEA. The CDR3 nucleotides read TGCACCGGACGGGGATACAATGAGCAGTTCTTC. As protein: CTGRGYNEQFF.

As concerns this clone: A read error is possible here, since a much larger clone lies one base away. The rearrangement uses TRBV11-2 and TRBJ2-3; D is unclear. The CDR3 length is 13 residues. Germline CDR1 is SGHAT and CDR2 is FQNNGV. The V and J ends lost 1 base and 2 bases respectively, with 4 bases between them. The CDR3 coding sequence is TGTGCCAGCAGCTTAGGACACACAGATACGCAGTATTTT. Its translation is CASSLGHTDTQYF.

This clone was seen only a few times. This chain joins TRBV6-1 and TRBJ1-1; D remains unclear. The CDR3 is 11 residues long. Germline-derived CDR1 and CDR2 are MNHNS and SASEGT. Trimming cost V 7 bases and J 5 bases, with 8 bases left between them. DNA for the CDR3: TGTGCCAGCATTGGAGAGACTGAAGCTTTCTTT. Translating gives CASIGETEAFF.

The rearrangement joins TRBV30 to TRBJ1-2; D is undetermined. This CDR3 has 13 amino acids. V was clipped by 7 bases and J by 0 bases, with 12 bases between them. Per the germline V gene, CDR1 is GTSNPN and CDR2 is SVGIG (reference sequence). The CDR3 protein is CASYTISNYGYTF. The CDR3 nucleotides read TGTGCCTCTTACACTATTTCTAACTATGGCTACACCTTC.

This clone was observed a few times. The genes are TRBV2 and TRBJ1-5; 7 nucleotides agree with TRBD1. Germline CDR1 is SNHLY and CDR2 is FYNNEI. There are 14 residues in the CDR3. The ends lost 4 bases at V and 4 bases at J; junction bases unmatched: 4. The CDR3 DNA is TGTGCCAGCAGTGCAGGGGGTGGAAATCAGCCCCAGCATTTT. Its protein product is CASSAGGGNQPQHF.

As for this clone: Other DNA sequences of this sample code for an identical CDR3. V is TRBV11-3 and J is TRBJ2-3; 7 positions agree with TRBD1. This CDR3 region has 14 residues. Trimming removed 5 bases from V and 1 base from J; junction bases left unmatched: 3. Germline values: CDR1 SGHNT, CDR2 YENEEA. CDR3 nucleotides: TGTGCCAGCAGCCGGGACAGTCGCACAGATACGCAGTATTTT. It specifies CASSRDSRTDTQYF.

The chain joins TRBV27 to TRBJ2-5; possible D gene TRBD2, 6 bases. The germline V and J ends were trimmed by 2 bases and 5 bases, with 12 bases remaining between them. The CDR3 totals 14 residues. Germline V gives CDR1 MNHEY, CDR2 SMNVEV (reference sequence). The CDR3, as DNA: TGTGCCAGCAGTTTACGATGGGGGGTGGAGACCCAGTACTTC. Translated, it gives CASSLRWGVETQYF.

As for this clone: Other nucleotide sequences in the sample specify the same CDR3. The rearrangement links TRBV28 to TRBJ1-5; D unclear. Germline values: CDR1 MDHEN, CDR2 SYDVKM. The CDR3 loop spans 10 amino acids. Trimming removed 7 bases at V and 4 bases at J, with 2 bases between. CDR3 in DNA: TGTGCCAGCAATAATCAGCCCCAGCATTTT. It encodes CASNNQPQHF.

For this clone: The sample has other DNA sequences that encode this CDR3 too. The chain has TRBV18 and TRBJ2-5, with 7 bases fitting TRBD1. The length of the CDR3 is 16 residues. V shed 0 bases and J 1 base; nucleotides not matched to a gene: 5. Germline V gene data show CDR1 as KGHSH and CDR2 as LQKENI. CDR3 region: CASSPPFRDSQETQYF. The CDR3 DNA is TGTGCCAGCTCACCACCTTTCCGGGACAGCCAAGAGACCCAGTACTTC. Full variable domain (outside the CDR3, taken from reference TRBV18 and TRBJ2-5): NAGVMQNPRHLVRRRGQEARLRCSPMKGHSHVYWYRQLPEEGLKFMVYLQKENIIDESGMPKERFSAEFPKEGPSILRIQQVVRGDSAAYFCASSPPFRDSQETQYFGPGTRLLVL.

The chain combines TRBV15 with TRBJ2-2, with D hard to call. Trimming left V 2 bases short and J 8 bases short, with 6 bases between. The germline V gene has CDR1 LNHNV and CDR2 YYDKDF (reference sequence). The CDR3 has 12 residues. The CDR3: CATSRKVGELFF. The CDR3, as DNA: TGTGCCACCAGCAGAAAGGTGGGGGAGCTGTTTTTT.

The CDR3 loop is CASSSIRDGYTF. CDR3 DNA sequence: TGTGCCAGCAGTTCCATTAGGGATGGCTACACCTTC. The rearrangement uses TRBV28 and TRBJ1-2; D gene unclear. V was trimmed by 4 bases and J by 6 bases, leaving 9 bases between them. The CDR3 is made up of 12 amino acids. In germline, CDR1 is MDHEN, CDR2 SYDVKM.

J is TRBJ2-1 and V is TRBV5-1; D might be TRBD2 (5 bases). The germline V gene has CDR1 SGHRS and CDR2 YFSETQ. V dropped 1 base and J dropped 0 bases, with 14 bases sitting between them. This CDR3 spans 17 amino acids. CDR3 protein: CASSLLSGGSSYNEQFF. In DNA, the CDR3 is TGCGCCAGCAGCTTGCTCAGTGGTGGGAGCTCCTACAATGAGCAGTTCTTC.

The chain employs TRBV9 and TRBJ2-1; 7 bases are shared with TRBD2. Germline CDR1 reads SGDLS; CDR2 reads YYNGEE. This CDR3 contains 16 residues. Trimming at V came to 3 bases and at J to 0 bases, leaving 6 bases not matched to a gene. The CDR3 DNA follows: TGTGCCAGCAGCGCCGCGGGAGCCCGCTCCTACAATGAGCAGTTCTTC. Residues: CASSAAGARSYNEQFF.

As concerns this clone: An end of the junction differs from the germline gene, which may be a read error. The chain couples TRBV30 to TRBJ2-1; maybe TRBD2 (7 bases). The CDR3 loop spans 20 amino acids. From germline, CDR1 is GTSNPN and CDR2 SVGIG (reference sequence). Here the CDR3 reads CAWGVQQGRAGVGAYNEQFF. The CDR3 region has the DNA TGTGCCTGGGGTGTACAGCAGGGGAGGGCGGGAGTCGGGGCCTACAATGAGCAGTTCTTC. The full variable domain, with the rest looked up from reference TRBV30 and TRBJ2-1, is SQTIHQWPATLVQPVGSPLSLECTVEGTSNPNLYWYRQAAGRGLQLLFYSVGIGQISSEVPQNLSASRPQDRQFILSSKKLLLSDSGFYLCAWGVQQGRAGVGAYNEQFFGPGTRLTVL.

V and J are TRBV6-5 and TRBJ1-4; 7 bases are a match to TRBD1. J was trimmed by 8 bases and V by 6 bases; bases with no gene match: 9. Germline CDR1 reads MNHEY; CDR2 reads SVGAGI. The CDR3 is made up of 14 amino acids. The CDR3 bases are TGTGCCAGCAGCCAGACAGGGAATAAGGAAAAACTGTTTTTT. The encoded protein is CASSQTGNKEKLFF.

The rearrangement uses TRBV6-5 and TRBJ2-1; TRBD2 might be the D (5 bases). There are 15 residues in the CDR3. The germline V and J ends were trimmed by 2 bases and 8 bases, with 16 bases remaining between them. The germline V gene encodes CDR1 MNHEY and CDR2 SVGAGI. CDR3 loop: CASSYRSTSSHEQFF. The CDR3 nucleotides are TGTGCCAGCAGTTACCGTTCCACTAGTTCCCATGAGCAGTTCTTC.

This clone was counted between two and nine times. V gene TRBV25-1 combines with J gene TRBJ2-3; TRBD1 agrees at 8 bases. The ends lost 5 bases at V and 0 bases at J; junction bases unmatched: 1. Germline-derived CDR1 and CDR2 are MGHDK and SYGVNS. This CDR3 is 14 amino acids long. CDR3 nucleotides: TGTGCCAGCAGTCGGACAGGGAGCACAGATACGCAGTATTTT. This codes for CASSRTGSTDTQYF.

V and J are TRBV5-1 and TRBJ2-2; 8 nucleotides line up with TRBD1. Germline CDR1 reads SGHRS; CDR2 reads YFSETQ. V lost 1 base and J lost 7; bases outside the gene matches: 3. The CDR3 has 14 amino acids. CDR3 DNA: TGCGCCAGCAGCTTGCAGGGGGCCATCGGGGAGCTGTTTTTT. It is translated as CASSLQGAIGELFF.

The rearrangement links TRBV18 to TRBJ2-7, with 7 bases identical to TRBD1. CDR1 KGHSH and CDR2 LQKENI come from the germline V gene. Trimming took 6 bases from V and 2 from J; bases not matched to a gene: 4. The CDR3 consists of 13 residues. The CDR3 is CASSLGTAYEQYF. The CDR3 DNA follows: TGTGCCAGCTCGCTTGGGACAGCCTACGAGCAGTACTTC.

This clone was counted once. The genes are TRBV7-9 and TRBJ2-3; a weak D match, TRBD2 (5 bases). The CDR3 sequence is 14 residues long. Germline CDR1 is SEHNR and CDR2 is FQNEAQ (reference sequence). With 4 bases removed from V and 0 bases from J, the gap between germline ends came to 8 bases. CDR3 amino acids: CASSSTRSTDTQYF. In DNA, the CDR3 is TGTGCCAGCAGCTCAACTAGGAGCACAGATACGCAGTATTTT.

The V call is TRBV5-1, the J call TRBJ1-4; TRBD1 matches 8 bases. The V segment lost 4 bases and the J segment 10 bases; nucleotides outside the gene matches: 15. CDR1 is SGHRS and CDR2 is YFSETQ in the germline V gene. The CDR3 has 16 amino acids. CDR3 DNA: TGCGCCAGCAGCCAGAACTTACAGGGGGGTTCAGGAAAACTGTTTTTT. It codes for CASSQNLQGGSGKLFF.

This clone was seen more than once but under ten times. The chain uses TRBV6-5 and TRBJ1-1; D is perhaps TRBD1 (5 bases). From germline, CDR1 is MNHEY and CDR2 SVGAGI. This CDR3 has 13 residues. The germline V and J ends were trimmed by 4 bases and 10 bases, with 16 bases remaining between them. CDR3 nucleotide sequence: TGTGCCAGCAGTTCAACGTCGCAGGGTCGAGCTTTCTTT. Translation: CASSSTSQGRAFF.

The CDR3 DNA sequence: TGCGCCAGCAGCCTGGTCGGGAGGGTGGACACTGAAGCTTTCTTT. It yields the protein CASSLVGRVDTEAFF. The rearrangement links TRBV5-1 to TRBJ1-1; D unclear. The germline V and J ends were trimmed by 4 bases and 3 bases, with 16 bases remaining between them. CDR3 size: 15 residues. Looked up from germline, CDR1 is SGHRS and CDR2 is YFSETQ.

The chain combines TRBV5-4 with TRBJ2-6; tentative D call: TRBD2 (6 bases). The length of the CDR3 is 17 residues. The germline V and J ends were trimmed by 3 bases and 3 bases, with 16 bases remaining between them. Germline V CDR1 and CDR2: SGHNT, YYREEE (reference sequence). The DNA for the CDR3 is TGTGCCAGCAGCTGGGGGATAGCGGAGGGTGGGGCCAACGTCCTGACTTTC. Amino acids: CASSWGIAEGGANVLTF.

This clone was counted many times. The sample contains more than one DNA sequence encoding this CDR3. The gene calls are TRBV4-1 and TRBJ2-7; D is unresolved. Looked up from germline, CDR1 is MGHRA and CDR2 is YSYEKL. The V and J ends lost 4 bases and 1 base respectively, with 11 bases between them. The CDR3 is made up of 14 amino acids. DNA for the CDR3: TGCGCCAGCAGCCCGACACGAACTTCCTACGAGCAGTACTTC. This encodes CASSPTRTSYEQYF.

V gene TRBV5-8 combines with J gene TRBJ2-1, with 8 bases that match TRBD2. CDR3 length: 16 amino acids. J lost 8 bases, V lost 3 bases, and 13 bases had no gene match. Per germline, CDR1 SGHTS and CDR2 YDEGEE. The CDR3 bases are TGTGCCAGCAGCTCCCTCTTAGCGGGACTTAGGGATGAGCAGTTCTTC. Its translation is CASSSLLAGLRDEQFF.